This T cell receptor (beta chain) is drawn from a study of cytomegalovirus exposure and HLA in healthy donors. The CDR3 covers 16 residues. The ends lost 4 bases at V and 5 bases at J; junction bases unmatched: 9. The germline CDR1 and CDR2 sequences are SEHNR and FQNEAQ (reference sequence). 60 Vbeta and 13 Jbeta primers were used in PCR. Here immunoSEQ multiplex PCR was the method, and the copy in TCRdb shows in-frame clones only, minus some. The top ten clones hold 0.9% to 1.1% of a sample with hundreds of thousands of clones, roughly 91% of them seen once. The V gene is TRBV7-9, the J gene TRBJ2-5; 11 bases are a match to TRBD1. The receptor was isolated from a woman aged 18-29 years in good health and CMV-seronegative. Sample: PBMCs. The CDR3: CASSSDRGRLGETQYF. CDR3 in DNA: TGTGCCAGCAGCTCGGACAGGGGGCGCTTGGGGGAGACCCAGTACTTC.